This T cell receptor beta chain is from a study of Ad26.COV2.S vaccination and SARS-CoV-2 variants. This sample's treatment: around 19 received Ad26.COV2.S at low or high dose, single or two shots; 5 received placebo; per-sample allocation not given. Day 63 after the first injection of vaccine or placebo was the sampling time. Profiling relied on immunoSEQ multiplex PCR, and the TCRdb table lists in-frame clones only, not all of them. This sample has roughly 700,000 clones, with 89% found just once. Here the sequenced sample was peripheral blood, taken in a trial of Ad26.COV2.S vaccine versus placebo. The clonotype comes from a person aged 18-60 years who received the Ad26.COV2.S COVID-19 vaccine or a placebo.

The CDR3 DNA sequence: TGTGCCAGCAGCCAAGACTCACGGGGATGGAGGGGGGACGGCACAGATACGCAGTATTTT. Translation gives CASSQDSRGWRGDGTDTQYF. V usage is TRBV3-1 (or the pseudogene TRBV3-2) and J usage is TRBJ2-3; either TRBD1 or TRBD2 may fit D (6 bases each). CDR1 LGHDT and CDR2 YNNKEL come from the germline V gene (reference sequence). V lost 0 bases, J lost 1 base, and 23 bases lay in between. This CDR3 contains 20 residues.